These 22 T cell receptor beta chains came from one sample sequenced in a study of T cell responses to AZD1222 COVID-19 vaccine. Here immunoSEQ multiplex PCR was the method, and the copy in TCRdb shows in-frame clones only, minus some. Altogether more than 150,000 clones are present, 90% being singletons, with the ten largest covering roughly 6.5%. The sequencing used peripheral blood, collected on day 0 of AZD1222 vaccination. The receptors derive from an adult in good health.

V gene TRBV20-1 combines with J gene TRBJ1-6; D call uncertain. The CDR3 consists of 16 residues. CDR1 and CDR2 (germline): DFQATT, SNEGSKA (reference sequence). V was clipped by 3 bases and J by 7 bases, with 19 bases between them. CDR3 residues: CSASAGRHSFNSPLHF. For the CDR3, the DNA is TGCAGTGCTAGTGCCGGGAGGCACTCATTCAATTCACCCCTCCACTTT.

The chain carries TRBV24-1 and TRBJ2-5, with TRBD1 as a possible D gene (5 bases). There are 14 residues in the CDR3. Germline CDR1 and CDR2: KGHDR and SFDVKD. V lost 4 bases and J 0 bases, leaving 8 bases between the germline ends. The CDR3 spells CATSDFRDQETQYF. CDR3 DNA sequence: TGTGCCACCAGTGACTTCAGGGACCAAGAGACCCAGTACTTC.

The V call is TRBV29-1, the J call TRBJ2-2, with D possibly TRBD1 on 6 matching bases. Germline V gene lookup returns CDR1 SQVTM and CDR2 ANQGSEA. This CDR3 is built from 14 residues. Trimming took 5 bases from V and 0 from J, leaving 10 bases between them. CDR3 DNA sequence: TGCAGCGTTTACGGACAGTCGAACACCGGGGAGCTGTTTTTT. Protein product: CSVYGQSNTGELFF.

This rearrangement joins TRBV28 to TRBJ1-3, with 9 bases matching TRBD1. This CDR3 is built from 17 residues. V lost 5 bases to trimming and J lost 5 bases; unmatched junction nucleotides: 13. CDR1 and CDR2 from the germline V gene are MDHEN and SYDVKM. The CDR3 here is CASSPLGQGFSRNTIYF. The CDR3 bases are TGTGCCAGCAGTCCCCTCGGACAGGGGTTTTCCCGAAACACCATATATTTT. The variable domain in full, completed from reference TRBV28 and TRBJ1-3, reads DVKVTQSSRYLVKRTGEKVFLECVQDMDHENMFWYRQDPGLGLRLIYFSYDVKMKEKGDIPEGYSVSREKKERFSLILESASTNQTSMYLCASSPLGQGFSRNTIYFGEGSWLTVV.

The V call is TRBV7-3, the J call TRBJ1-1; 7 nucleotides agree with TRBD1. Germline trimming cut 6 bases from V and 3 bases from J; bases unmatched to any gene: 10. There are 15 residues in the CDR3. Germline V CDR1 and CDR2: SGHTA, FQGTGA. CDR3 in amino acids: CASRWDSMRYTEAFF. CDR3 bases: TGTGCCAGCAGGTGGGACAGCATGAGGTACACTGAAGCTTTCTTT.

V usage is TRBV28 and J usage is TRBJ2-3; 7 bases are shared with TRBD1. CDR3 size: 15 residues. Germline CDR1 is MDHEN and CDR2 is SYDVKM. V lost 6 bases to trimming and J lost 0 bases; unmatched junction nucleotides: 6. The CDR3 coding sequence is TGTGCCAGCAGCCTAGGACAGGTCAGCACAGATACGCAGTATTTT. This codes for CASSLGQVSTDTQYF. Drawing the rest from reference TRBV28 and TRBJ2-3, the complete variable domain is DVKVTQSSRYLVKRTGEKVFLECVQDMDHENMFWYRQDPGLGLRLIYFSYDVKMKEKGDIPEGYSVSREKKERFSLILESASTNQTSMYLCASSLGQVSTDTQYFGPGTRLTVL.

This rearrangement joins TRBV27 to TRBJ1-2, with a tentative D call TRBD1 (6 bases). This CDR3 has 13 amino acids. Germline V lookup: CDR1 MNHEY, CDR2 SMNVEV (reference sequence). V lost 6 bases and J lost 8, with 16 bases in between. The CDR3 sequence: CASRPEGVGGYTF. In DNA form, the CDR3 reads TGTGCCAGCAGGCCCGAGGGGGTTGGGGGCTACACCTTC.

The genes are TRBV5-5 and TRBJ2-1; D is unclear. The CDR3 is 15 residues long. Trimming left V 2 bases short and J 2 bases short, with 11 bases between. Germline-derived CDR1 and CDR2 are SGHKS and YYEKEE (reference sequence). The chain's CDR3 is CASSLRYSPYNEQFF. Here the CDR3 DNA reads TGTGCCAGCAGCTTACGGTACTCCCCCTACAATGAGCAGTTCTTC.

The chain links TRBV4-1 to TRBJ1-1; D gene unclear. The germline CDR1 and CDR2 sequences are MGHRA and YSYEKL. This CDR3 is 16 amino acids long. V lost 1 base to trimming and J lost 4 bases, with 16 bases between them. CDR3 sequence: CASSQAGTLPPTEAFF. For the CDR3, the DNA is TGCGCCAGCAGCCAAGCGGGCACCCTCCCCCCCACTGAAGCTTTCTTT.

The chain employs TRBV6-6 and TRBJ1-1; D is unclear. The germline V gene has CDR1 MNHNY and CDR2 SVGAGI (reference sequence). This CDR3 spans 8 amino acids. V gave up 5 bases and J gave up 8 bases, with 0 bases separating them. CDR3 in DNA: TGTGCCAGCAGTGAAGCTTTCTTT. Translating it yields CASSEAFF.

This clone was counted a single time. The chain has TRBV4-2 and TRBJ2-1; TRBD2 might be the D (6 bases). The CDR3 loop spans 16 amino acids. Germline assignment: CDR1 LGHNA and CDR2 YNFKEQ. Trimming took off 0 bases at V and 9 bases at J, with 18 bases between the two ends. The CDR3 DNA reads as TGTGCCAGCAGCCAAGATCATAGCGGACGTCGGGGTGAGCAGTTCTTC. This sequence encodes CASSQDHSGRRGEQFF.

In the case of this clone: One end of the junction is discordant with germline, which a read error may explain. The V call is TRBV6-5, the J call TRBJ1-3; D gene uncertain. Looked up from germline, CDR1 is MNHEY and CDR2 is SVGAGI. This CDR3 comprises 14 residues. CDR3 nucleotides: TGTGCCAGCATTTACGGGAGCTCTGGAAACACCATATATTTT. Translation gives CASIYGSSGNTIYF.

The rearrangement joins TRBV7-2 to TRBJ2-1; 10 nucleotides line up with TRBD2. The length of the CDR3 is 17 residues. Unmatched junction bases numbered 5, after V lost 1 base and J lost 2 bases. The germline V gene has CDR1 SGHTA and CDR2 FQGNSA. Here the CDR3 DNA reads TGTGCCAGCAGCTTAGGGGGAGCGGGAGGGGCCTACAATGAGCAGTTCTTC. This gives the protein CASSLGGAGGAYNEQFF.

This clone appeared once. The rearrangement links TRBV19 to TRBJ2-5; D gene ambiguous. Trimming took 2 bases from V and 4 from J, leaving 5 bases between them. Germline assignment: CDR1 LNHDA and CDR2 SQIVND (reference sequence). This CDR3 is 12 amino acids long. This CDR3 reads CASSISGETQYF. The CDR3 bases are TGTGCCAGTAGTATATCGGGAGAGACCCAGTACTTC.

The chain links TRBV4-3 to TRBJ1-6; D is perhaps TRBD1 (5 bases). There are 19 residues in the CDR3. Germline lookup yields CDR1 LGHNA and CDR2 YSLEER. V was cut by 0 bases and J by 0 bases, with 15 bases left in between. CDR3 DNA sequence: TGCGCCAGCAGCCAAGAGTCTGCACGGGACCGCTCCTATAATTCACCCCTCCACTTT. This codes for CASSQESARDRSYNSPLHF.

The rearrangement links TRBV7-9 to TRBJ1-4; the D is unclear. Germline-derived CDR1 and CDR2 are SEHNR and FQNEAQ (reference sequence). Trimming removed 5 bases from V and 8 bases from J, with 18 bases in between. This CDR3 has 15 amino acids. The CDR3 DNA follows: TGTGCCAGCAGCCCCTTAGGATCCCTGGCCGAAAAACTGTTTTTT. This encodes CASSPLGSLAEKLFF.

This clone was detected only a few times. The genes are TRBV6-1 and TRBJ1-2, with D possibly matching TRBD1 (6 bases). The ends were cut back, 2 bases at V and 4 bases at J, with 14 bases in the middle. CDR1 MNHNS and CDR2 SASEGT come from the germline V gene. The length of the CDR3 is 15 residues. CDR3 loop: CASSEPIGQSYGYTF. The CDR3 DNA is TGTGCCAGCAGTGAACCGATAGGACAGAGCTATGGCTACACCTTC.

The chain carries TRBV27 and TRBJ2-3; 13 nucleotides align to TRBD2. Germline V gene sequence: CDR1 MNHEY, CDR2 SMNVEV (reference sequence). V lost 5 bases, J lost 0 bases, and 14 bases stayed unmatched. The CDR3 covers 20 residues. The CDR3 protein is CASSLAPSTSGGWSTDTQYF. The DNA of the CDR3 is TGTGCCAGCAGTCTAGCACCCTCGACTAGCGGGGGGTGGAGCACAGATACGCAGTATTTT.

This clone was counted a single time. The chain couples TRBV6-5 to TRBJ2-1; D is perhaps TRBD1 (6 bases). V gave up 6 bases and J gave up 1 base, with 13 bases separating them. The CDR3 spans 15 residues. The V gene's germline CDR1 is MNHEY and CDR2 SVGAGI. CDR3 bases: TGTGCCAGCAGGGTGGCGAGGGGGTCCTACAATGAGCAGTTCTTC. This sequence encodes CASRVARGSYNEQFF.

V and J are TRBV7-9 and TRBJ2-2; D unresolved. CDR3 length: 15 residues. Per germline, CDR1 SEHNR and CDR2 FQNEAQ (reference sequence). Trimming cost V 2 bases and J 2 bases, with 9 bases left between them. The DNA of the CDR3 is TGTGCCAGCAGCTTATTAGCAGAAAACACCGGGGAGCTGTTTTTT. The encoded protein is CASSLLAENTGELFF.

V is TRBV5-4 and J is TRBJ2-7; D call uncertain. The CDR3 extends over 10 amino acids. Trimming took off 1 base at V and 7 bases at J, with 3 bases between the two ends. Germline V gives CDR1 SGHNT, CDR2 YYREEE (reference sequence). This CDR3 reads CASSLREQYF. CDR3 nucleotide sequence: TGTGCCAGCAGCTTGCGTGAGCAGTACTTC.

The chain couples TRBV2 to TRBJ1-6; D perhaps matches TRBD1 (5 bases). This CDR3 comprises 14 residues. From germline, CDR1 is SNHLY and CDR2 FYNNEI. Trimming removed 3 bases at V and 8 bases at J, with 11 bases between. The CDR3 protein is CASSDRVGHSPLHF. The CDR3 DNA follows: TGTGCCAGCAGTGACAGGGTTGGGCATTCACCCCTCCACTTT.